One sample yielded the 20 T cell receptor beta chains listed below, sequenced in a study of OX40 agonist ivuxolimab in advanced cancers. The repertoire was sequenced with immunoSEQ multiplex PCR; TCRdb's copy has only in-frame clones and lacks some. Among around 34,000 clones, roughly 89% were seen once, and the ten largest hold under 45%. The specimen was CD4+ or CD8+ T cells sorted from blood, collected in a trial of the OX40 agonist ivuxolimab. Receptors originate from an adult with an advanced solid tumor such as melanoma, head and neck, liver or kidney cancer.

This chain uses TRBV19 with TRBJ2-1, with TRBD2 identical over 9 bases. Germline V CDR1 and CDR2: LNHDA, SQIVND (reference sequence). The trim removed 3 bases at V and 3 bases at J, leaving 3 bases unmatched. This CDR3 has 15 residues. CDR3 amino acids: CASSIQAGGYNEQFF. As DNA, the CDR3 is TGTGCCAGTAGTATCCAAGCGGGGGGCTACAATGAGCAGTTCTTC. The whole variable domain, filled in from reference TRBV19 and TRBJ2-1, reads DGGITQSPKYLFRKEGQNVTLSCEQNLNHDAMYWYRQDPGQGLRLIYYSQIVNDFQKGDIAEGYSVSREKKESFPLTVTSAQKNPTAFYLCASSIQAGGYNEQFFGPGTRLTVL.

V and J are TRBV19 and TRBJ2-1, with D perhaps given as TRBD1 or TRBD2 (5 bases each). Deletions cut 6 bases from V and 4 bases from J, with 13 bases between. The CDR3 is 14 amino acids. Germline-derived CDR1 and CDR2 are LNHDA and SQIVND (reference sequence). CDR3 DNA: TGTGCCAGTAGCCATAAGGGACCATACAATGAGCAGTTCTTC. Its translation: CASSHKGPYNEQFF.

This sequence joins TRBV2 and TRBJ1-1; 8 bases map to TRBD1. The CDR3 has 14 residues. J lost 0 bases, V lost 5 bases, and 2 bases had no gene match. Germline V gives CDR1 SNHLY, CDR2 FYNNEI. The CDR3: CASSPQGVNTEAFF. DNA for the CDR3: TGTGCCAGCAGTCCACAGGGGGTGAACACTGAAGCTTTCTTT.

This clone was seen a single time. The rearrangement uses TRBV5-1 and TRBJ2-5; D ambiguous. The V end lost 0 bases, the J end lost 1 base, and 10 bases lay between the germline ends. CDR1 SGHRS and CDR2 YFSETQ come from the germline V gene. The CDR3 length is 15 residues. The CDR3 region is CASSLESGPQETQYF. The CDR3 nucleotides are TGCGCCAGCAGCTTGGAGTCAGGCCCCCAAGAGACCCAGTACTTC. Full variable domain (missing parts from reference TRBV5-1 and TRBJ2-5): KAGVTQTPRYLIKTRGQQVTLSCSPISGHRSVSWYQQTPGQGLQFLFEYFSETQRNKGNFPGRFSGRQFSNSRSEMNVSTLELGDSALYLCASSLESGPQETQYFGPGTRLLVL.

The chain joins TRBV19 to TRBJ2-5, with 9 positions matching TRBD1. J was trimmed by 5 bases and V by 10 bases; bases with no gene match: 14. The germline V gene has CDR1 LNHDA and CDR2 SQIVND (reference sequence). This CDR3 is 15 amino acids long. CDR3 loop: CATNKPGQGVETQYF. The CDR3 DNA reads TGTGCCACAAATAAGCCGGGACAGGGTGTGGAGACCCAGTACTTC.

The J gene is TRBJ2-7, the V gene TRBV11-2, with D possibly being TRBD1 (6 bases). V was pared by 7 bases and J by 1 base, with 14 bases between. CDR1 is SGHAT and CDR2 is FQNNGV in the germline V gene. CDR3 size: 14 residues. The CDR3 DNA is TGTGCCAGCATCCAAGGGCAGGGGTCCTACGAGCAGTACTTC. Protein sequence: CASIQGQGSYEQYF.

The chain links TRBV19 to TRBJ2-7, with a tentative D call TRBD2 (5 bases). Germline V gene lookup returns CDR1 LNHDA and CDR2 SQIVND (reference sequence). This CDR3 has 14 residues. Trimming left V 5 bases short and J 7 bases short, with 18 bases between. CDR3 DNA sequence: TGTGCCAGTAGTTACAGCGGTGAGTTGGGGGAGCAGTACTTC. Translation: CASSYSGELGEQYF.

The chain links TRBV28 to TRBJ2-1; D possibly uses TRBD1 or TRBD2 (5 bases each). CDR3 length: 15 amino acids. The germline V gene has CDR1 MDHEN and CDR2 SYDVKM. V was cut by 5 bases and J by 4 bases, with 15 bases left in between. The CDR3 bases are TGTGCCAGCAGTCGTGGACCCAGGGAGTACAATGAGCAGTTCTTC. It yields the protein CASSRGPREYNEQFF.

The rearrangement links TRBV5-1 to TRBJ1-1; 11 bases agree with TRBD1. J lost 1 base, V lost 5 bases, and 7 bases had no gene match. The length of the CDR3 is 16 residues. The germline V gene encodes CDR1 SGHRS and CDR2 YFSETQ. Here the CDR3 reads CASSPGTGGQNTEAFF. CDR3 sequence (DNA): TGCGCCAGCAGTCCCGGGACAGGGGGGCAGAACACTGAAGCTTTCTTT.

V usage is TRBV7-9 and J usage is TRBJ2-7, with TRBD2 identical over 11 bases. V dropped 5 bases and J dropped 6; count of bases not matched to a gene: 9. CDR3 size: 15 residues. Germline V CDR1 and CDR2: SEHNR, FQNEAQ (reference sequence). CDR3 sequence reads: CASSVLAGVAAEQYF. The DNA of the CDR3 is TGTGCCAGCAGCGTACTAGCGGGAGTCGCAGCCGAGCAGTACTTC.

The chain carries TRBV7-9 and TRBJ1-2; no definite D call. Trimming cost V 5 bases and J 5 bases, with 15 bases left between them. The germline V gene encodes CDR1 SEHNR and CDR2 FQNEAQ (reference sequence). This CDR3 is built from 14 residues. CDR3 coding DNA: TGTGCCAGCAGCCCGATGGTTCAGCCTTATGGCTACACCTTC. It specifies CASSPMVQPYGYTF.

The chain employs TRBV4-1 and TRBJ2-7; TRBD1 matches at 7 bases. V gave up 4 bases and J gave up 0 bases; unmatched junction bases: 3. CDR1 and CDR2 (germline): MGHRA, YSYEKL. The length of the CDR3 is 14 residues. The CDR3 DNA follows: TGCGCCAGCAGCCCGGGACAGAGCTCCTACGAGCAGTACTTC. Protein product: CASSPGQSSYEQYF.

The chain employs TRBV7-9 and TRBJ2-1; 11 bases map to TRBD2. Germline V lookup: CDR1 SEHNR, CDR2 FQNEAQ (reference sequence). The CDR3 loop spans 16 amino acids. Trimming took 5 bases from V and 8 from J; bases not matched to a gene: 11. Here the CDR3 DNA reads TGTGCCAGCAGCAATCAAGGACTAGCGGGTTTCGATGAGCAGTTCTTC. It encodes CASSNQGLAGFDEQFF.

The CDR3 loop reads CSVNSGTGELFF. DNA for the CDR3: TGCAGCGTTAACTCGGGCACCGGGGAGCTGTTTTTT. The V call is TRBV29-1, the J call TRBJ2-2, with no clear D. V was pared by 5 bases and J by 4 bases, with 8 bases between. This CDR3 has 12 amino acids. CDR1 is SQVTM, CDR2 ANQGSEA, per germline.

The rearrangement joins TRBV7-9 to TRBJ1-6; D unclear. Germline values: CDR1 SEHNR, CDR2 FQNEAQ (reference sequence). Trimming left V 5 bases short and J 5 bases short, with 13 bases between. The length of the CDR3 is 15 residues. Here the CDR3 reads CASSPSALNNSPLHF. CDR3 DNA sequence: TGTGCCAGCAGCCCCTCGGCGCTAAATAATTCACCCCTCCACTTT.

This chain uses TRBV25-1 with TRBJ2-1; D is unresolved. Per germline, CDR1 MGHDK and CDR2 SYGVNS. The CDR3 length is 11 residues. The V and J ends lost 5 bases and 7 bases respectively, with 6 bases between them. This CDR3 reads CASSYSNEQFF. CDR3 coding DNA: TGTGCCAGCAGTTACAGTAATGAGCAGTTCTTC.

V usage is TRBV12-5 and J usage is TRBJ2-1, with 7 bases matching TRBD1. This CDR3 contains 13 residues. The V gene end was trimmed by 7 bases and the J gene end by 9 bases; junction bases not matched to a gene: 9. The germline V gene encodes CDR1 LGHNT and CDR2 FRNRAP. CDR3 sequence reads: CASVPEGGGEQFF. The DNA of the CDR3 is TGTGCTAGTGTACCCGAAGGGGGCGGTGAGCAGTTCTTC.

The V gene is TRBV4-1, the J gene TRBJ2-7, with a possible D match to TRBD1 (6 bases). V lost 4 bases and J 2 bases, leaving 9 bases between the germline ends. The length of the CDR3 is 13 residues. CDR1 is MGHRA, CDR2 YSYEKL, per germline. The CDR3 is CASSRDTAYEQYF. The CDR3 DNA reads TGCGCCAGCAGCCGGGACACAGCCTACGAGCAGTACTTC.

This clone was detected once. The chain joins TRBV7-9 to TRBJ2-7; TRBD2 matches 7 bases. Germline CDR1 is SEHNR and CDR2 is FQNEAQ (reference sequence). The J segment lost 2 bases and the V segment lost 4 bases, leaving 11 bases of the junction unmatched. This CDR3 has 16 amino acids. CDR3 in amino acids: CASSSFGRTSAYEQYF. DNA for the CDR3: TGTGCCAGCAGCTCTTTTGGGCGAACTAGCGCCTACGAGCAGTACTTC.

This clone was detected once. The rearrangement links TRBV4-1 to TRBJ1-1, with TRBD1 as a possible D gene (6 bases). The CDR3 consists of 15 residues. CDR1 is MGHRA and CDR2 is YSYEKL in the germline V gene. The V and J ends lost 0 bases and 4 bases respectively, with 12 bases between them. CDR3 DNA sequence: TGCGCCAGCAGCCAAGAAACAACAGGGTTCACTGAAGCTTTCTTT. It translates to CASSQETTGFTEAFF.